These 4 T cell receptor beta chains originate from one sample sequenced in a study of cytomegalovirus exposure and HLA in healthy donors. The study ran its PCR with 60 Vbeta and 13 Jbeta primers. Sequencing used immunoSEQ multiplex PCR; TCRdb keeps in-frame clones, though not all of them. Of roughly 100,000 clones in the sample, roughly 71% were seen once. Source material: PBMCs. These receptors originate from a man aged 35 to 55 in good health and CMV-seropositive.

This chain links TRBV6-5 with TRBJ2-7; TRBD2 matches 8 bases. The CDR3 is 15 amino acids. Per germline, CDR1 MNHEY and CDR2 SVGAGI. V trimming: 6 bases; J trimming: 1 base; junction bases outside the gene matches: 8. The CDR3 loop is CASSLSGTVSYEQYF. The CDR3 nucleotides are TGTGCCAGCAGCCTTAGCGGGACTGTGTCCTACGAGCAGTACTTC.

The chain carries TRBV20-1 and TRBJ1-5; D is unclear. Trimming left V 3 bases short and J 4 bases short, with 4 bases between. This CDR3 is 11 amino acids long. Germline loops: CDR1 DFQATT, CDR2 SNEGSKA (reference sequence). CDR3: CSASRNQPQHF. The DNA for the CDR3 is TGCAGTGCTAGCCGGAATCAGCCCCAGCATTTT.

This clone was observed a few times. The genes are TRBV6-5 and TRBJ1-5, with D uncertain. Trimming took 6 bases from V and 3 from J, leaving 12 bases between them. Per the germline V gene, CDR1 is MNHEY and CDR2 is SVGAGI. The CDR3 is 14 amino acids. CDR3 coding DNA: TGTGCCAGCAGACCTACCTACGACAATCAGCCCCAGCATTTT. Protein sequence: CASRPTYDNQPQHF.

J is TRBJ2-7 and V is TRBV2; 10 bases map to TRBD2. The length of the CDR3 is 14 residues. The germline V gene has CDR1 SNHLY and CDR2 FYNNEI. V dropped 3 bases and J dropped 1; count of bases not matched to a gene: 0. The CDR3 spells CASSEGLASYEQYF. Written as DNA, the CDR3 is TGTGCCAGCAGTGAGGGACTAGCGTCCTACGAGCAGTACTTC.